This record covers a single TCR beta chain. Subsets obtained from CD4+ cells comprised CD45RA+ naive and CD45RA-negative memory cells. V was shortened by 6 bases and J by 1 base, with 10 bases between the two germline ends. This CDR3 region has 13 residues. Per the germline V gene, CDR1 is SNHLY and CDR2 is FYNNEI. The table came from immunoSEQ multiplex PCR; TCRdb's copy has only in-frame clones and leaves some out. Of about 2.3 million clones in the sample, about nine tenths were seen once. The sample belongs to a study of shared clonotypes between healthy human individuals. The sample consisted of naive CD4+ T cells from PBMCs. As to subset: CD45RA+ positively selected. This chain connects TRBV2 to TRBJ2-7; D gene unclear. The sequence was obtained from a man between 18 and 29 years old in good health. Some clones in this sample may be carry-over from other donors' samples. CDR3 nucleotide sequence: TGTGCCAGCAGGACGGACGGATCCTACGAGCAGTACTTC. It translates to CASRTDGSYEQYF.